The source of this TCR beta chain is a study of OX40 agonist ivuxolimab in advanced cancers. Overall study: Ivuxolimab was delivered to patients intravenously every 2 weeks at doses spanning 0.01 to 10 mg/kg. Among those treated, three patients had partial responses, one with hepatocellular carcinoma and two with cutaneous melanoma.

The study, taken as a whole, reports: Clonal expansion from baseline to week 6 occurred in both CD4+ and CD8+ T cells.

The data were produced by immunoSEQ multiplex PCR, yet TCRdb's version contains in-frame clones alone and is incomplete. This table has about 70,000 clones, about 82% appearing once. The V gene lost 6 bases and the J gene lost 8 bases, with 17 bases spanning the gap. Per the germline V gene, CDR1 is MNHNS and CDR2 is SASEGT. The CDR3 extends over 15 amino acids. With regard to this clone: Its antigen remains unidentified.

The chain has TRBV6-1 and TRBJ1-6; TRBD1 might be the D (5 bases). Sequencing used CD4+ or CD8+ T cells sorted from blood, obtained in a trial of the OX40 agonist ivuxolimab. The receptor's source is an adult with an advanced solid tumor such as melanoma, head and neck, liver or kidney cancer. CDR3 DNA: TGTGCCAGCAGGACCGGGACGGCCGCCGATTCACCCCTCCACTTT. Amino acids: CASRTGTAADSPLHF.